The following is a TCR beta chain sequence with its context. These data belong to a study of blood T cell repertoires in COVID-19. Overall study: COVID-19 samples from acute and convalescent phases originated in the United States, Italy and Spain. T cells, B-cell-depleted T cells, or PBMCs provided the cDNA or gDNA that served as material.

Germline CDR1 and CDR2: SGHRS and YFSETQ. V lost 7 bases and J lost 3, with 20 bases in between. The CDR3 covers 15 residues. In the authors' methods: Quantification of nucleated cells was approximated via reference gene primer amplification. The data were produced by immunoSEQ multiplex PCR, yet TCRdb's version contains in-frame clones alone and is incomplete. That table is the source of V, J and clone size, and D and trimming were worked out from the DNA. Seen here are approximately 90,000 clones, about nine tenths observed once, and the top ten hold 0.35% to 0.5%. The J gene is TRBJ2-7, the V gene TRBV5-1, with D perhaps matching TRBD2 (5 bases). The TCR comes from a man aged 60-69 years with acute or convalescent COVID-19. The sequencing input was peripheral blood. CDR3 sequence reads: CASARGPQGGYEQYF. CDR3 DNA: TGCGCCAGCGCACGCGGGCCTCAAGGTGGCTACGAGCAGTACTTC.